This TCR beta chain was observed in a study of cytomegalovirus exposure and HLA in healthy donors. Findings and limits, study-wide: Researchers left out some V segments, among them TRBV6-2 and TRBV6-3, as indistinguishable. Later, an analysis found that common viral pathogens appeared to be linked with several of the most significant clusters. Later analysis identified a missense DCLRE1C variant that was linked to TCR beta V- and J-gene trimming. Diagnosis of cytomegalovirus status made by the classifier reportedly showed high specificity and sensitivity.

As for this clone: Its specificity is unknown.

Trimming left V 2 bases short and J 8 bases short, with 10 bases between. Germline CDR1 is LNHDA and CDR2 is SQIVND (reference sequence). This CDR3 has 13 residues. The PCR had 60 Vbeta and 13 Jbeta primers. Assay used: immunoSEQ multiplex PCR; TCRdb lists only in-frame clones, some missing. This table holds almost 200,000 clones, about 80% found once. The chain joins TRBV19 to TRBJ2-1; D is unclear. The sequence was collected from a woman aged 25-40 years in good health and CMV-seropositive. The sample comprised PBMCs. CDR3 DNA sequence: TGTGCCAGTAGTATAAGCCTTAGCCATGAGCAGTTCTTC. Translated: CASSISLSHEQFF.